This T cell receptor beta chain was documented in a study of T cell responses to AZD1222 COVID-19 vaccine. Per germline, CDR1 SGHRS and CDR2 YFSETQ. The CDR3 has 17 residues. J was trimmed by 0 bases and V by 7 bases; bases with no gene match: 11. TCRdb's copy holds only in-frame clones and misses some; the assay was immunoSEQ multiplex PCR. The table lists 150,000 to 200,000 clones, almost 95% of them singletons. Sequencing used peripheral blood, obtained on day 0 of AZD1222 vaccination. The origin of this receptor is an adult in good health. The J gene is TRBJ2-3, the V gene TRBV5-1; 10 positions match TRBD2. CDR3 bases: TGCGCCAGCGGCTCCCCCGGGACTAGCGAGAGCACAGATACGCAGTATTTT. Residues: CASGSPGTSESTDTQYF. The variable domain in full, completed from reference TRBV5-1 and TRBJ2-3, reads KAGVTQTPRYLIKTRGQQVTLSCSPISGHRSVSWYQQTPGQGLQFLFEYFSETQRNKGNFPGRFSGRQFSNSRSEMNVSTLELGDSALYLCASGSPGTSESTDTQYFGPGTRLTVL.